Sequencing of this T cell receptor beta chain was carried out in a study of cytomegalovirus exposure and HLA in healthy donors. Study at large: Of about 390 genotyped donors, roughly 80% grouped in the Caucasian-associated ancestry cluster. Study outcomes and limitations: Reportedly, a later analysis found an Asian-associated ancestry cluster had fewer N-insertions than the roughly 670-donor mean.

PCR was performed using 60 Vbeta and 13 Jbeta primers. Sequencing used immunoSEQ multiplex PCR; TCRdb keeps in-frame clones, though not all of them. The repertoire consists of about 200,000 clones, with approximately 80% occurring once and the leading ten covering 1.3% to 1.5%. This clone has more than one count but fewer than ten. The antigen is undetermined. V lost 8 bases and J lost 8; bases outside the gene matches: 11. Germline CDR1 and CDR2: MNHEY and SVGAGI. CDR3 length equals 13 residues. The rearrangement links TRBV6-5 to TRBJ1-2; TRBD1 matches at 7 bases. The receptor was isolated from a girl aged 5-17 years in good health and CMV-seronegative. The sample comprised PBMCs. The CDR3 DNA reads as TGTGCCAGCTTTGGACAGGCCTGGGGGGGCTACACCTTC. It translates to CASFGQAWGGYTF.